This T cell receptor beta chain derives from a study of blood T cell repertoires in COVID-19. About the research overall: There were acute and convalescent COVID-19 samples, and they came from the United States, Italy and Spain.

Recovered status in Cohort 3 required two negative PCRs, clearance, or symptom resolution. V lost 3 bases, J lost 2 bases, and 18 bases lay in between. The CDR3 is made up of 17 amino acids. Germline assignment: CDR1 SGHNT and CDR2 YYREEE (reference sequence). Original data processing: Nucleated cell counts were estimated from reference gene primer amplification. Here immunoSEQ multiplex PCR was the method, and the copy in TCRdb shows in-frame clones only, minus some. V and J calls and clone size follow that table, whereas D and trimming were derived from the DNA. This table holds roughly 160,000 clones, 80% found once.

The gene calls are TRBV5-4 and TRBJ2-1, with a possible D match to TRBD2 (5 bases). The sequence came from a woman between 55 and 75 years old who had recovered from COVID-19. The material sequenced was PBMCs or T cells enriched from blood (not recorded which). Here the CDR3 reads CASSSGSDSWAYNEQFF. The DNA of the CDR3 is TGTGCCAGCAGCTCGGGATCGGACTCCTGGGCCTACAATGAGCAGTTCTTC.